This TCR beta chain was sequenced during a study of T cells in Graves' hyperthyroidism and ophthalmopathy. The CDR3 length is 16 residues. The junction had 12 bases not matched to a gene; V was cut back by 2 bases and J by 4 bases. Germline loops: CDR1 DFQATT, CDR2 SNEGSKA (reference sequence). In this sample, this clonotype turned up a few times. The antigen is not known. Study results and caveats: Ophthalmopathy was separated from stable hyperthyroidism by a 13 V-J model.

What was amplified from RNA transcripts were TCR beta CDR3 regions. The primer set for the first-round RT-PCR of the TCR CDR3 was HTBI. TCRdb recomputed calls from the multiplex PCR reads with MiXCR, one row per CDR3 protein. Among fewer than 400,000 distinct CDR3 sequences, 16% were seen once, and the ten largest hold approximately 31%. The clonotype was recovered from a man aged 30 to 45 with Graves' hyperthyroidism. Sequencing used blood. This chain uses TRBV20-1 with TRBJ2-7, with 9 bases matching TRBD2. The CDR3 reads CSARSPLSGSGYEQYF. CDR3 coding DNA: TGCAGTGCTAGATCCCCTCTTAGCGGGAGTGGGTACGAGCAGTACTTC.